This is a list of T cell receptor beta chains from one sample in a study of blood T cell repertoires in COVID-19. Repertoires were generated with immunoSEQ multiplex PCR, while TCRdb's copy carries only in-frame clones and drops some. Counted here are about 160,000 clones, about four fifths occurring once; the ten biggest clones make up approximately 10%. Sequenced sample: peripheral blood. These receptors originate from a man aged 55 to 70 with active or convalescent COVID-19. Each CDR3 is given with its conserved first and last residue. The D gene is left open where the match is weak. Some rows mark clone size as missing; the rest say once, few, many or name a class of expanded clone.

>TRBJ1-5|NA|TRBD1|TRBV6-5
TGTGCCAGCAGCTCCGGGACAGTCAATCAGCCCCAGCATTTT
CASSSGTVNQPQHF
>TRBJ2-7|NA|NA|TRBV7-9
TGTGCCAGCAGCTTACCCCAGGGGCGGATCGAGTACGAGCAGTACTTC
CASSLPQGRIEYEQYF
>TRBJ1-2|few|NA|TRBV4-1
TGCGCCAGCAGCTTGAGCTCGGGGGGCCTCGAGGGCTACACCTTC
CASSLSSGGLEGYTF
>TRBJ2-7|NA|NA|TRBV5-1
TGCGCCAGCAGCTCGTCGGGGAGCCCCTACGAGCAGTACTTC
CASSSSGSPYEQYF
>TRBJ1-5|NA|NA|TRBV3-1/TRBV3-2
TGTGCCAGCAGCCAAGATGGACGGGGGGGTTCTCGCAATCAGCCCCAGCATTTT
CASSQDGRGGSRNQPQHF
>TRBJ1-4|NA|NA|TRBV2
TGTGCCAGCAACCGGGATGAAAAACTGTTTTTT
CASNRDEKLFF
>TRBJ2-5|NA|NA|TRBV6-5
TGTGCCAGCAGCAGGGGTGGGGAGCAAGAGACCCAGTACTTC
CASSRGGEQETQYF
>TRBJ2-3|once|TRBD1|TRBV24-1
TGTGCCACCAGTGACACCGGGACAGGGTTGCGCACAGATACGCAGTATTTT
CATSDTGTGLRTDTQYF
>TRBJ2-2|many|NA|TRBV19
TGTGCCAGTAGCGGGACTGCAACCGGGGAGCTGTTTTTT
CASSGTATGELFF
>TRBJ1-1|NA|NA|TRBV2
TGTGCCAGCAGTGAACGACAGGAGAACACTGAAGCTTTCTTT
CASSERQENTEAFF
>TRBJ1-1|NA|TRBD1|TRBV6-5
TGTGCCAGCAGTTACCACACAGGGGCTGAAGCTTTCTTT
CASSYHTGAEAFF